Each of the 18 T cell receptor beta chains below was sequenced from the same sample in a study of shared clonotypes between healthy human individuals. Measured with immunoSEQ multiplex PCR; TCRdb has only the in-frame clones, and not every one. The sample lists about 800,000 clones; approximately 96% were seen once. Naivety among CD8 cells was defined by CD45RO negativity and positive CCR7 selection, thereby excluding terminally differentiated effector memory CD45RA+ cells. The source material was naive CD8+ T cells sorted from blood. The receptors shown here come from a man younger than 45 in good health.

This rearrangement joins TRBV11-2 to TRBJ2-7, with 7 nucleotides matching TRBD1. This CDR3 has 15 residues. The germline gives CDR1 SGHAT, CDR2 FQNNGV. The J segment lost 2 bases and the V segment lost 3 bases, leaving 7 bases of the junction unmatched. The CDR3 spells CASSFRQGRPYEQYF. The CDR3 DNA reads as TGTGCCAGCAGCTTCCGACAGGGCCGGCCCTACGAGCAGTACTTC.

The J gene is TRBJ2-1, the V gene TRBV11-2; tentative D call: TRBD2 (5 bases). The length of the CDR3 is 18 residues. V was cut by 4 bases and J by 5 bases, with 24 bases left in between. Looked up from germline, CDR1 is SGHAT and CDR2 is FQNNGV. The CDR3 protein is CASSSGKNVQRRDNEQFF. The CDR3 DNA sequence: TGTGCCAGCAGCTCGGGGAAGAATGTACAGCGACGGGACAATGAGCAGTTCTTC. The variable domain in full, with the rest retrieved from reference TRBV11-2 and TRBJ2-1, is EAGVAQSPRYKIIEKRQSVAFWCNPISGHATLYWYQQILGQGPKLLIQFQNNGVVDDSQLPKDRFSAERLKGVDSTLKIQPAKLEDSAVYLCASSSGKNVQRRDNEQFFGPGTRLTVL.

The chain carries TRBV5-5 and TRBJ2-3, with D tentatively TRBD2 (5 bases). CDR1 is SGHKS and CDR2 is YYEKEE in the germline V gene (reference sequence). V lost 3 bases and J lost 3, with 17 bases in between. The CDR3 sequence is 16 residues long. The CDR3 nucleotides read TGTGCCAGCAGCTACGGGCAGGCGGGTATGACAGATACGCAGTATTTT. Amino acids: CASSYGQAGMTDTQYF.

The V and J genes are TRBV27 and TRBJ1-1; 7 bases map to TRBD1. After removal of 7 bases from V and 6 bases from J, the junction contained 11 bases not matched to a gene. The CDR3 length is 14 residues. From germline, CDR1 is MNHEY and CDR2 SMNVEV (reference sequence). As DNA, the CDR3 is TGTGCCAGCACGAGGGAAGGGGGCTTCGCTGAAGCTTTCTTT. It encodes CASTREGGFAEAFF.

The rearrangement joins TRBV6-5 to TRBJ2-7; 8 bases align to TRBD2. The trim removed 11 bases at V and 6 bases at J, leaving 9 bases unmatched. The germline gives CDR1 MNHEY, CDR2 SVGAGI. The CDR3 length is 12 residues. The DNA for the CDR3 is TGTGCCTGCCTGGACGGGAGGGGCGAGCAGTACTTC. Protein: CACLDGRGEQYF.

J is TRBJ2-1 and V is TRBV29-1; no firm D call. CDR3 length equals 11 residues. Deletions cut 4 bases from V and 9 bases from J, with 10 bases between. In germline, CDR1 is SQVTM, CDR2 ANQGSEA. CDR3 residues: CSVVVGIEQFF. CDR3 DNA sequence: TGCAGCGTTGTGGTAGGGATTGAGCAGTTCTTC.

J is TRBJ2-5 and V is TRBV27, with 8 nucleotides matching TRBD2. The germline V gene has CDR1 MNHEY and CDR2 SMNVEV (reference sequence). The CDR3 contains 12 residues. Trimming cost V 5 bases and J 4 bases; bases outside gene matches: 0. CDR3 amino acids: CASSRGGETQYF. The CDR3 DNA sequence: TGTGCCAGCAGTCGGGGGGGAGAGACCCAGTACTTC.

The chain links TRBV7-6 to TRBJ2-3; 7 bases are a match to TRBD2. CDR3 length equals 15 residues. The junction had 9 bases not matched to a gene; V was cut back by 6 bases and J by 3 bases. Germline V lookup: CDR1 SGHVS, CDR2 FNYEAQ. The CDR3 loop reads CASRSTSVPTDTQYF. The CDR3 DNA sequence: TGTGCCAGCAGATCAACTAGCGTCCCGACAGATACGCAGTATTTT.

The J gene is TRBJ1-5, the V gene TRBV10-3; 7 bases fit TRBD1. Germline V gene lookup returns CDR1 ENHRY and CDR2 SYGVKD. This CDR3 has 14 residues. The J segment lost 2 bases and the V segment lost 5 bases, leaving 3 bases of the junction unmatched. The CDR3 region has the DNA TGTGCCATCAGTATTGGACAGGGCAATCAGCCCCAGCATTTT. Amino acids: CAISIGQGNQPQHF.

This chain connects TRBV5-4 to TRBJ2-2; 12 nucleotides agree with TRBD2. This CDR3 is 17 amino acids long. Germline CDR1 SGHNT, CDR2 YYREEE (reference sequence). The V gene end was trimmed by 4 bases and the J gene end by 4 bases; junction bases not matched to a gene: 8. The CDR3 bases are TGTGCCAGCAGCCTAAGGACTAGCGGGATAAGCACCGGGGAGCTGTTTTTT. Amino acid sequence: CASSLRTSGISTGELFF.

The chain links TRBV4-2 to TRBJ1-4; 7 bases match TRBD1. The CDR3 length is 16 residues. CDR1 is LGHNA and CDR2 is YNFKEQ in the germline V gene. The trim removed 0 bases at V and 5 bases at J, leaving 6 bases unmatched. The DNA for the CDR3 is TGTGCCAGCAGCCAAGAGACCGGGACAGCAAATGAAAAACTGTTTTTT. It yields the protein CASSQETGTANEKLFF.

The V call is TRBV27, the J call TRBJ2-7; D uncertain. Trimming stripped 6 bases from V and 6 bases from J, with 9 bases between. CDR3 length: 11 amino acids. CDR1 MNHEY and CDR2 SMNVEV come from the germline V gene (reference sequence). CDR3 loop: CASRIGLEQYF. The CDR3 DNA is TGTGCCAGCAGAATAGGTCTCGAGCAGTACTTC.

The chain links TRBV11-2 to TRBJ1-2; 7 nucleotides match TRBD1. V lost 1 base, J lost 2 bases, and 1 base stayed unmatched. Germline V gives CDR1 SGHAT, CDR2 FQNNGV. The CDR3 loop spans 14 amino acids. In DNA form, the CDR3 reads TGTGCCAGCAGCTTAGCAGGGGGGAACTATGGCTACACCTTC. Protein: CASSLAGGNYGYTF.

This chain links TRBV27 with TRBJ2-2, with D possibly TRBD1 on 5 matching bases. Trimming took off 6 bases at V and 5 bases at J, with 13 bases between the two ends. CDR1 is MNHEY, CDR2 SMNVEV, per germline (reference sequence). The CDR3 totals 14 residues. Here the CDR3 DNA reads TGTGCCAGCAGCTCTGGGGCTGCAACCGGGGAGCTGTTTTTT. Translation gives CASSSGAATGELFF.

The chain has TRBV7-6 and TRBJ2-7, with D perhaps matching TRBD1 (6 bases). V lost 5 bases and J lost 1, with 15 bases in between. CDR3 length: 15 amino acids. Germline V gene data show CDR1 as SGHVS and CDR2 as FNYEAQ. CDR3 in DNA: TGTGCCAGCAGCCTGGGGGACACCCTATCCTACGAGCAGTACTTC. It encodes CASSLGDTLSYEQYF.

The genes are TRBV2 and TRBJ1-2, with 9 bases fitting TRBD1. This CDR3 has 14 amino acids. V was clipped by 3 bases and J by 7 bases; unmatched bases: 6. Germline CDR1 and CDR2: SNHLY and FYNNEI. Here the CDR3 reads CASSEVNRGLGYTF. The CDR3 coding sequence is TGTGCCAGCAGTGAGGTCAACAGGGGGCTTGGCTACACCTTC.

J is TRBJ2-5 and V is TRBV4-1, with TRBD1 matching over 10 bases. J gave up 4 bases and V 5 bases, and 10 bases lay outside the gene matches. CDR1 is MGHRA, CDR2 YSYEKL, per germline. The CDR3 runs to 16 residues. CDR3 region: CASSTASGTGVETQYF. CDR3 sequence (DNA): TGCGCCAGCAGCACTGCCTCCGGGACAGGGGTAGAGACCCAGTACTTC.

This clone was seen only once. This chain links TRBV4-3 with TRBJ1-1; weak D call: TRBD1 (6 bases). The CDR3 extends over 15 amino acids. Germline V gene data show CDR1 as LGHNA and CDR2 as YSLEER. V was cut by 0 bases and J by 4 bases, with 12 bases left in between. The CDR3 coding sequence is TGCGCCAGCAGCCAAGACCCAGGGGCGGGCACTGAAGCTTTCTTT. It translates to CASSQDPGAGTEAFF.